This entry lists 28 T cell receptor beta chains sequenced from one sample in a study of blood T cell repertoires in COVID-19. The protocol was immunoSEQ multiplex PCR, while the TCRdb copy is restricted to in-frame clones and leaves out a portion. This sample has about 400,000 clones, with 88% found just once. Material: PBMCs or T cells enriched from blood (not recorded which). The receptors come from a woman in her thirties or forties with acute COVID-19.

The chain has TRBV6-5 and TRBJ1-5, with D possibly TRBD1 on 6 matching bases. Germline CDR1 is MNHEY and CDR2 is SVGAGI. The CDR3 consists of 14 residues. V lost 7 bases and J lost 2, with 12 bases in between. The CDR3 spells CASNSNRGNQPQHF. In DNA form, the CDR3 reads TGTGCCAGCAACTCAAACAGGGGCAATCAGCCCCAGCATTTT.

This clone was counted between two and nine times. CDR3: CASSYGTALWDSPLHF. Written as DNA, the CDR3 is TGTGCCAGCAGTTACGGGACAGCTCTTTGGGATTCACCCCTCCACTTT. This rearrangement joins TRBV6-5 to TRBJ1-6; 7 nucleotides align to TRBD1. CDR1 MNHEY and CDR2 SVGAGI come from the germline V gene. The V and J ends lost 2 bases and 8 bases, in that order; junction bases with no gene match: 9. This CDR3 contains 16 residues.

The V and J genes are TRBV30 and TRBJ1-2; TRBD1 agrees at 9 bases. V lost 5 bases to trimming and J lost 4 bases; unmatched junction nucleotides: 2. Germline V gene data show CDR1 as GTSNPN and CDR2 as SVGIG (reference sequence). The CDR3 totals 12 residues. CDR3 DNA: TGTGCCTGGGGGGACAGGGTCTATGGCTACACCTTC. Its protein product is CAWGDRVYGYTF.

CDR3 in DNA: TGCGCCAGCAGCCAATTGGGACAGGGGGCTATTTCTGAAGCTTTCTTT. This translates into CASSQLGQGAISEAFF. The rearrangement links TRBV4-1 to TRBJ1-1; 12 nucleotides agree with TRBD1. Germline V gene sequence: CDR1 MGHRA, CDR2 YSYEKL. CDR3 length equals 16 residues. After removal of 2 bases from V and 6 bases from J, the junction contained 7 bases not matched to a gene.

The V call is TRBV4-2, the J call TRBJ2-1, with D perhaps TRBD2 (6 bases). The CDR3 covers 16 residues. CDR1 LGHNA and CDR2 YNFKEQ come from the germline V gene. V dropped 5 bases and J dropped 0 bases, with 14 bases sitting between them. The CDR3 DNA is TGTGCCAGCAGCGTCCGGGGGAGTAGCTCCTACAATGAGCAGTTCTTC. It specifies CASSVRGSSSYNEQFF.

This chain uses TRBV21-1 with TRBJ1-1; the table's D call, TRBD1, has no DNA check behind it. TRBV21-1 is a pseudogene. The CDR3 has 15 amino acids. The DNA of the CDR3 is TGTGCCAGCAGCAAAGGAAAGACAGGGGCCACTGAAGCTTTCTTT. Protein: CASSKGKTGATEAFF.

Here the CDR3 DNA reads TGCGCCAGCAGCTTGGGTCCTAGCGGGGGGGCCGCCTACAATGAGCAGTTCTTC. It is translated as CASSLGPSGGAAYNEQFF. The V call is TRBV5-1, the J call TRBJ2-1; TRBD2 matches at 12 bases. J lost 2 bases, V lost 0 bases, and 6 bases had no gene match. CDR1 is SGHRS and CDR2 is YFSETQ in the germline V gene. The CDR3 has 18 amino acids.

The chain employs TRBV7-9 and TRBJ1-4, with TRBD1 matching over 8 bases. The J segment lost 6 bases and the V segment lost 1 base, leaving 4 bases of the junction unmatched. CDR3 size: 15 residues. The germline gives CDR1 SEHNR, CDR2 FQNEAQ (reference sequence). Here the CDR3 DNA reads TGTGCCAGCAGCTTAGATCAGGGGGCGGATGAAAAACTGTTTTTT. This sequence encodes CASSLDQGADEKLFF.

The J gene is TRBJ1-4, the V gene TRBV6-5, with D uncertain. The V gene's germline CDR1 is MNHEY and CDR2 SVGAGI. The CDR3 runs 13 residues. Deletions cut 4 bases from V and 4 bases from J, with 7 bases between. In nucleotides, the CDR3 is TGTGCCAGCAGTTTGGGCTTTAATGAAAAACTGTTTTTT. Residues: CASSLGFNEKLFF.

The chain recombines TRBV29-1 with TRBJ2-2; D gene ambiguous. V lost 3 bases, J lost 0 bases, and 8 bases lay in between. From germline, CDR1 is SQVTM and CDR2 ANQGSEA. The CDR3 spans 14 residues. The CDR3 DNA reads TGCAGCGTTGAGGGCAGGACGAACACCGGGGAGCTGTTTTTT. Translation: CSVEGRTNTGELFF.

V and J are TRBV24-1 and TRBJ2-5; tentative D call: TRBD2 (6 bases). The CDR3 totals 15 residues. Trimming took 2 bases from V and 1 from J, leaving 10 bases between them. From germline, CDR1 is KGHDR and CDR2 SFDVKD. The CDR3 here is CATSDWTKSQETQYF. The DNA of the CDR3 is TGTGCCACCAGTGATTGGACTAAAAGCCAAGAGACCCAGTACTTC.

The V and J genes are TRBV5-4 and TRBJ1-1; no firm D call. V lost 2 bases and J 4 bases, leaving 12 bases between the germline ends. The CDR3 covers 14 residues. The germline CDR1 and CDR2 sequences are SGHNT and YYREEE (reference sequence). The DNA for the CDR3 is TGTGCCAGCAGCTTTCTCGCAGGTCGCACTGAAGCTTTCTTT. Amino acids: CASSFLAGRTEAFF.

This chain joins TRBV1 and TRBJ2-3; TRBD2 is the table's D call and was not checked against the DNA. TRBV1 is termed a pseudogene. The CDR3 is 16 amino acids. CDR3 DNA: TGCACCAGCAGCCAAGCCCAAGGGAGGAACACAGATACGCAGTATTTT. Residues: CTSSQAQGRNTDTQYF.

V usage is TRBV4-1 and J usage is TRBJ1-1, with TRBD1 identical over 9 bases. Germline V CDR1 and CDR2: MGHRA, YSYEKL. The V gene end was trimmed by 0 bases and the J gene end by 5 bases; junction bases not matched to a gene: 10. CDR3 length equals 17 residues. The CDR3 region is CASSQEGYNRGRTEAFF. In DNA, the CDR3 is TGCGCCAGCAGCCAAGAGGGATATAACAGGGGGCGAACTGAAGCTTTCTTT.

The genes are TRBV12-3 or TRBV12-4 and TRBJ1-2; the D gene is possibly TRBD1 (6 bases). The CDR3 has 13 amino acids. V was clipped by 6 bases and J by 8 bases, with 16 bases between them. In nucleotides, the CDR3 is TGTGCCAGCAGATCGGGGGGGCCTATAGGCTACACCTTC. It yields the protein CASRSGGPIGYTF.

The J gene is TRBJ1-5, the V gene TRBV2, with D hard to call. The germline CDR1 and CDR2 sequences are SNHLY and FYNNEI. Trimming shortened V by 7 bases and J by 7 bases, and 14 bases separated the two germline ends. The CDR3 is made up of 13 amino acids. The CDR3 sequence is CASNWAATQPQHF. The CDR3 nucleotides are TGTGCCAGCAACTGGGCAGCAACGCAGCCCCAGCATTTT.

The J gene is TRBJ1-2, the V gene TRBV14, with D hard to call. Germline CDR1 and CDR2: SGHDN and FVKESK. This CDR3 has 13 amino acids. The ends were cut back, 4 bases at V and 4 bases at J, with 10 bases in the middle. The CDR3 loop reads CASSRSGTYGYTF. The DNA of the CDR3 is TGTGCCAGCAGCCGCTCGGGTACCTATGGCTACACCTTC.

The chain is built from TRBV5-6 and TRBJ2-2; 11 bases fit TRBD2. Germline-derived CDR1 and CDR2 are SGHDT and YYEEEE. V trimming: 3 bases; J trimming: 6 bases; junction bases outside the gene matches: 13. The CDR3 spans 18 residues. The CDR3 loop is CASSSPSGGPISAGELFF. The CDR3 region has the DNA TGTGCCAGCAGCTCCCCTAGCGGGGGGCCCATCAGCGCCGGGGAGCTGTTTTTT.

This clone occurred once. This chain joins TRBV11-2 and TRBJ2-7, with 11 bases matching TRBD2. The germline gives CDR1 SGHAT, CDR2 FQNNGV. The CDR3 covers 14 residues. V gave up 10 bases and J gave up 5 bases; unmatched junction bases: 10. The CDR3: CATSRVAGGHEQYF. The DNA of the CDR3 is TGTGCCACTAGCAGAGTAGCGGGGGGGCACGAGCAGTACTTC. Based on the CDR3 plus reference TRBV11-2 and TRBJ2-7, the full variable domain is EAGVAQSPRYKIIEKRQSVAFWCNPISGHATLYWYQQILGQGPKLLIQFQNNGVVDDSQLPKDRFSAERLKGVDSTLKIQPAKLEDSAVYLCATSRVAGGHEQYFGPGTRLTVT.

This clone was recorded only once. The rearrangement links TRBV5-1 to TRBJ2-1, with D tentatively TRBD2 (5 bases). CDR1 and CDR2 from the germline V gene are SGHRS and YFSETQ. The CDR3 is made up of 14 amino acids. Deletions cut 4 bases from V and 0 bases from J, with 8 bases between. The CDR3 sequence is CASSRRTSYNEQFF. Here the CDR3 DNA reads TGCGCCAGCAGCCGGAGGACCTCCTACAATGAGCAGTTCTTC.

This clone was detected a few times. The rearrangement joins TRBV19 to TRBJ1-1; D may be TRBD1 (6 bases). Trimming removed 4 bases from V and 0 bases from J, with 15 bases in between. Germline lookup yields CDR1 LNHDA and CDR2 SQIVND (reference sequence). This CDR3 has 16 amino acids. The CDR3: CASSKYRVSMNTEAFF. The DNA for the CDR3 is TGTGCCAGTAGTAAATACAGGGTATCCATGAACACTGAAGCTTTCTTT.

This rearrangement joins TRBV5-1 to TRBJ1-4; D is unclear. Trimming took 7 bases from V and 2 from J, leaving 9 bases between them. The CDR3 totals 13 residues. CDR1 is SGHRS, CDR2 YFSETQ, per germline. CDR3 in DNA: TGCGCCAGCCGAGAGGGTACTAATGAAAAACTGTTTTTT. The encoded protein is CASREGTNEKLFF.

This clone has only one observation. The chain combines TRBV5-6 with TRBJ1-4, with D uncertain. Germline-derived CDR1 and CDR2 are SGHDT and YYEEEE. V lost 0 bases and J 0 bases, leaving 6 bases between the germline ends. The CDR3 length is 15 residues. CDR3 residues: CASSLVSATNEKLFF. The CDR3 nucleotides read TGTGCCAGCAGCTTGGTCAGTGCAACTAATGAAAAACTGTTTTTT.

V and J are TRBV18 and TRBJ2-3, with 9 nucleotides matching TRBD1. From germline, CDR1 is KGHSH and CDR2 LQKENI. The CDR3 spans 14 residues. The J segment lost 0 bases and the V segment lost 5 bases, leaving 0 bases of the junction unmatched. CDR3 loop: CASSGQGSTDTQYF. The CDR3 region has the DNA TGTGCCAGCTCAGGACAGGGGAGCACAGATACGCAGTATTTT.

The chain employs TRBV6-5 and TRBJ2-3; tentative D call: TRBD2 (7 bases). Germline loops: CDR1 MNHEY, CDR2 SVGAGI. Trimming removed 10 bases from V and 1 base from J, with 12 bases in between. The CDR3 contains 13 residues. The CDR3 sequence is CATKGGGTDTQYF. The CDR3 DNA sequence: TGTGCCACAAAGGGGGGGGGCACAGATACGCAGTATTTT.

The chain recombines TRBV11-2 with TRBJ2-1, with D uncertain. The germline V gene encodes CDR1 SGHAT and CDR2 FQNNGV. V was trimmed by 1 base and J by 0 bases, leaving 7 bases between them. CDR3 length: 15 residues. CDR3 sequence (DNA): TGTGCCAGCAGCTTAGGGGCTGCCTCCTACAATGAGCAGTTCTTC. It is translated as CASSLGAASYNEQFF.

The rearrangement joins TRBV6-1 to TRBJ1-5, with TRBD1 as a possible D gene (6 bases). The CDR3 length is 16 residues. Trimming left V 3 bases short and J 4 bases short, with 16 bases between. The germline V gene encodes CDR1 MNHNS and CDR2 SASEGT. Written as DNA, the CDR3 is TGTGCCAGCAGTGATGGAGGGGGAGGGGGGAATCAGCCCCAGCATTTT. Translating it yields CASSDGGGGGNQPQHF.

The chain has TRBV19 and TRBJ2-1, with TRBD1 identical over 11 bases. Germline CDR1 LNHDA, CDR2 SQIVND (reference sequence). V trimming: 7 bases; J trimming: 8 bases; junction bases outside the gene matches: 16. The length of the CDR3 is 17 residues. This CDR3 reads CASTKSAGTGGRDEQFF. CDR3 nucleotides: TGTGCCAGTACCAAATCGGCCGGGACAGGGGGTCGGGATGAGCAGTTCTTC. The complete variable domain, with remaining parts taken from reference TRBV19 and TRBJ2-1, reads DGGITQSPKYLFRKEGQNVTLSCEQNLNHDAMYWYRQDPGQGLRLIYYSQIVNDFQKGDIAEGYSVSREKKESFPLTVTSAQKNPTAFYLCASTKSAGTGGRDEQFFGPGTRLTVL.